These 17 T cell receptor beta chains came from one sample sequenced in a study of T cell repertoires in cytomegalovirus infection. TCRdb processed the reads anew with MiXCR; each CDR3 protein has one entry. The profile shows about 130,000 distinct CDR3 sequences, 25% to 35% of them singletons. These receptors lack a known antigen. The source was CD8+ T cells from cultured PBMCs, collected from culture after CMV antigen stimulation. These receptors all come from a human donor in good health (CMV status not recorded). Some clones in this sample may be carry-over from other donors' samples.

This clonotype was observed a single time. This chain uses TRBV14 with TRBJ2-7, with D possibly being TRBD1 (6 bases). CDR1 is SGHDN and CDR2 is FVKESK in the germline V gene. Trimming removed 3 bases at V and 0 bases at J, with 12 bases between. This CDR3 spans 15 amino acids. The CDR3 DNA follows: TGTGCCAGCAGCCAGGACCGGGACAACTCCTACGAGCAGTACTTC. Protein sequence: CASSQDRDNSYEQYF.

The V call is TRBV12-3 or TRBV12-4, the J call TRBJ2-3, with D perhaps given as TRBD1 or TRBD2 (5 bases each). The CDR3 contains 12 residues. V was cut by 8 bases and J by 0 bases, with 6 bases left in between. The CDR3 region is CASGGSTDTQYF. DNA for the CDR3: TGTGCCAGCGGGGGTAGCACAGATACGCAGTATTTT.

In DNA form, the CDR3 reads TGTGCTAGTGGTTTGGTACGTACTCTCCTGGGACTAGCGGGGGCTGAGCAGTTCTTC. This codes for CASGLVRTLLGLAGAEQFF. The genes are TRBV12-5 and TRBJ2-1; 14 bases are shared with TRBD2. Unmatched junction bases numbered 13, after V lost 0 bases and J lost 9 bases. This CDR3 has 19 amino acids. Germline CDR1 LGHNT, CDR2 FRNRAP.

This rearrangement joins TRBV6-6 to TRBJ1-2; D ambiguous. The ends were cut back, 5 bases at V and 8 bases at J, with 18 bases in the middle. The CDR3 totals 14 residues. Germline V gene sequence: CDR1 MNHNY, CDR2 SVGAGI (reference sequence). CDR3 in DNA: TGTGCCAGCAGTCCCATAACGGAGCTGGGAGGCTACACCTTC. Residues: CASSPITELGGYTF.

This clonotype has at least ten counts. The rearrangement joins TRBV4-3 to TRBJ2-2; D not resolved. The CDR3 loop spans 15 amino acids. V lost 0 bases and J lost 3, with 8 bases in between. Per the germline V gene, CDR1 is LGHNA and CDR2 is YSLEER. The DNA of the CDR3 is TGCGCCAGCAGCCAAGACGTCAGTGACACCGGGGAGCTGTTTTTT. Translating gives CASSQDVSDTGELFF.

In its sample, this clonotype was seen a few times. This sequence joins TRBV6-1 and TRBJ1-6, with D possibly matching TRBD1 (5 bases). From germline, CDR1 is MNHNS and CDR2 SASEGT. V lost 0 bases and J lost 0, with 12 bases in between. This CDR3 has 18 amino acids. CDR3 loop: CASSEARQTSSYNSPLHF. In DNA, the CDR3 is TGTGCCAGCAGTGAAGCGAGACAGACGAGCTCCTATAATTCACCCCTCCACTTT.

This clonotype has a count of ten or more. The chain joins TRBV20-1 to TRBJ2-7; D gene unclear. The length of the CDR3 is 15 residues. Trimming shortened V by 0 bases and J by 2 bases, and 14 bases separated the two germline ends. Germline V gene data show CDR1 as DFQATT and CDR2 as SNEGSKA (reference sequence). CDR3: CSARDIRTPAYEQYF. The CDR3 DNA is TGCAGTGCTAGAGACATTAGGACCCCTGCCTACGAGCAGTACTTC.

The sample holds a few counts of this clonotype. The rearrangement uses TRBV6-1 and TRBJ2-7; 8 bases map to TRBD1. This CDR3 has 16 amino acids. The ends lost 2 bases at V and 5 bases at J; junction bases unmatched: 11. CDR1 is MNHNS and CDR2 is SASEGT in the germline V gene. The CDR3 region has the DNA TGTGCCAGCAGTGAACCAGGACAGGGATATTCCGACGAGCAGTACTTC. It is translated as CASSEPGQGYSDEQYF.

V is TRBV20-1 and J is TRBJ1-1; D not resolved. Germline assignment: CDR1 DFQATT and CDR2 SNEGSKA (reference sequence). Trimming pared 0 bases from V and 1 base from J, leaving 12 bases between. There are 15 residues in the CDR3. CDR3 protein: CSARDHGVTNTEAFF. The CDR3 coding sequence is TGCAGTGCTAGAGATCATGGGGTAACGAACACTGAAGCTTTCTTT.

The CDR3 DNA is TGTGCCAGCAGGTGGACAGGGACGAAAGAGCTGTTTTTT. Translation: CASRWTGTKELFF. The gene calls are TRBV27 and TRBJ2-2; 8 bases match TRBD1. CDR1 MNHEY and CDR2 SMNVEV come from the germline V gene (reference sequence). This CDR3 comprises 13 residues. V lost 6 bases and J lost 11; bases outside the gene matches: 8.

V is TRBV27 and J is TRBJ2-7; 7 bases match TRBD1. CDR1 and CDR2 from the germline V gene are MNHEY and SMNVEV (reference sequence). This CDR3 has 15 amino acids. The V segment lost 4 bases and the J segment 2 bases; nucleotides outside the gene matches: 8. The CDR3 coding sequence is TGTGCCAGCAGTTCCCTGACAGGGCCCCCCTACGAGCAGTACTTC. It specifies CASSSLTGPPYEQYF.

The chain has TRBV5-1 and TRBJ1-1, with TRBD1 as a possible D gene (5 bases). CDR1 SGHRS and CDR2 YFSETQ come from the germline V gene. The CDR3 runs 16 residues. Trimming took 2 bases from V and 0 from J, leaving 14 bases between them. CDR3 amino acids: CASSLLWVGVNTEAFF. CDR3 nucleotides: TGCGCCAGCAGCTTACTCTGGGTAGGGGTGAACACTGAAGCTTTCTTT.

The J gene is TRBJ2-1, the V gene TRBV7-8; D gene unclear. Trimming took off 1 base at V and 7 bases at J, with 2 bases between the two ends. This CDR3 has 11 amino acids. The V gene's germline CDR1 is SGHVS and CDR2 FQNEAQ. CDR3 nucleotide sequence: TGTGCCAGCAGCTTAGAGAATGAGCAGTTCTTC. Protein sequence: CASSLENEQFF.

CDR3 loop: CASSEALTGTEVPHSGNTIYF. As DNA, the CDR3 is TGTGCCAGCAGTGAAGCGCTTACCGGGACAGAGGTCCCCCACTCTGGAAACACCATATATTTT. The chain joins TRBV2 to TRBJ1-3; TRBD1 matches at 7 bases. The ends lost 0 bases at V and 0 bases at J; junction bases unmatched: 17. Per the germline V gene, CDR1 is SNHLY and CDR2 is FYNNEI. This CDR3 spans 21 amino acids. Using reference TRBV2 and TRBJ1-3 for the parts outside the CDR3, the full variable domain is EPEVTQTPSHQVTQMGQEVILRCVPISNHLYFYWYRQILGQKVEFLVSFYNNEISEKSEIFDDQFSVERPDGSNFTLKIRSTKLEDSAMYFCASSEALTGTEVPHSGNTIYFGEGSWLTVV.

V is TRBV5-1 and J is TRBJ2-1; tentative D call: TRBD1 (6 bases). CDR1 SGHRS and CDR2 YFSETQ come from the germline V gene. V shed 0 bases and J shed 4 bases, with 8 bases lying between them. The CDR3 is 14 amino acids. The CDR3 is CASSLDGTYNEQFF. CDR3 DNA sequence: TGCGCCAGCAGCTTGGACGGGACATACAATGAGCAGTTCTTC.

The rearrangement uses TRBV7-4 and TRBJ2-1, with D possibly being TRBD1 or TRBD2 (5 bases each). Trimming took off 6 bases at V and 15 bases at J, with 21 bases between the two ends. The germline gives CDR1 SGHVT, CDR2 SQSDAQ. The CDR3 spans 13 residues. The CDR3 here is CASSSIEGRRVFF. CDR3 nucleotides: TGTGCCAGCAGTTCCATAGAGGGGCGCCGCGTGTTCTTC.

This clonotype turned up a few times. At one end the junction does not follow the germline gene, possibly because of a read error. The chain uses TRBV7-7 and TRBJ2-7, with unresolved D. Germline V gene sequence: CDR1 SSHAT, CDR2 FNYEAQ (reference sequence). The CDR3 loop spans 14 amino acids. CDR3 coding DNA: TGTGCTAGCAGCGAAGGGCCTGGGGCCTACGAGCAGTACTTC. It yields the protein CASSEGPGAYEQYF. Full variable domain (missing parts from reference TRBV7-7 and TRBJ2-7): GAGVSQSPRYKVTKRGQDVTLRCDPISSHATLYWYQQALGQGPEFLTYFNYEAQPDKSGLPSDRFSAERPEGSISTLTIQRTEQRDSAMYRCASSEGPGAYEQYFGPGTRLTVT.